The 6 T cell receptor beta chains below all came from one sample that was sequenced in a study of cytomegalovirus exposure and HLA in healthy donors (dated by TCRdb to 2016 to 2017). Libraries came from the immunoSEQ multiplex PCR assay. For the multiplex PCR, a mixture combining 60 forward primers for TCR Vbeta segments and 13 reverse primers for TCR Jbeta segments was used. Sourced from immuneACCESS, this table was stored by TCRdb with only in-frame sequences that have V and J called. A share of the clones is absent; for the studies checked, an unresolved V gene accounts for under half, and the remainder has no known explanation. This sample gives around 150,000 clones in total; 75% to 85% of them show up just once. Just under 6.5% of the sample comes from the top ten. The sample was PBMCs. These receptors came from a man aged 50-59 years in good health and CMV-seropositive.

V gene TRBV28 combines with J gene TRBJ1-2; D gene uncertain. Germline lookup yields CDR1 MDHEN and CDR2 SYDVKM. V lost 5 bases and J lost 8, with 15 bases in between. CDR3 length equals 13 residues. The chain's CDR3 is CASSPGLVRGYTF. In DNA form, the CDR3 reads TGTGCCAGCAGTCCAGGACTGGTCCGAGGCTACACCTTC.

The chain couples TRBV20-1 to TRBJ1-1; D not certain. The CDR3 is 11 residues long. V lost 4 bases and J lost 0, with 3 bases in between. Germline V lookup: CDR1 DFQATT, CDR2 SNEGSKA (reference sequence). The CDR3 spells CSATMNTEAFF. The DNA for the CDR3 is TGCAGTGCTACTATGAACACTGAAGCTTTCTTT.

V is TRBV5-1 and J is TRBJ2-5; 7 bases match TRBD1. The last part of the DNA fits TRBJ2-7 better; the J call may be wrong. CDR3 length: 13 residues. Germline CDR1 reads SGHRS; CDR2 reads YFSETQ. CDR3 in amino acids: CASRGTENYEQYF. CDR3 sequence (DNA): TGCGCCAGCAGAGGGACAGAGAACTACGAGCAGTACTTC.

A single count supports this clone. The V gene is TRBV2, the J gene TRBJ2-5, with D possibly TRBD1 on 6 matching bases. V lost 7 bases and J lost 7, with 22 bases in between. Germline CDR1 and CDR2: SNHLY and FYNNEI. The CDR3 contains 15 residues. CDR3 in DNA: TGTGCCAGCACCCCTCAGGTCCAGGGGTCGGTGACCCAGTACTTC. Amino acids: CASTPQVQGSVTQYF.

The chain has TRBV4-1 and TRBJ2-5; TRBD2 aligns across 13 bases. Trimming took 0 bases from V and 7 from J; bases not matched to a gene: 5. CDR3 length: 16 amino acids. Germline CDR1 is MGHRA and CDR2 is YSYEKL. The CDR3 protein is CASSQDGLAGVLTQYF. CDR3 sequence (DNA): TGCGCCAGCAGCCAAGATGGACTAGCGGGAGTTTTGACCCAGTACTTC.

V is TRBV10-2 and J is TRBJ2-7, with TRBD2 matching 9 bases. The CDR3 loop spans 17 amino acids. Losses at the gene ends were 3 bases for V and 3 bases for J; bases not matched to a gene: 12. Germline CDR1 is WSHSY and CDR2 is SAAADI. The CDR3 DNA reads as TGCGCCAGCAGTGAAGGGACGGGGCGGGAGGGCCTCTACGAGCAGTACTTC. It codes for CASSEGTGREGLYEQYF.